Shown below are 19 T cell receptor beta chains from a single sample sequenced in a study of cytomegalovirus exposure and HLA in healthy donors. PCR involved 60 Vbeta and 13 Jbeta primers. Here immunoSEQ multiplex PCR was the method, and the copy in TCRdb shows in-frame clones only, minus some. This repertoire shows 65,000 to 90,000 clones, 78% found once; its top ten account for roughly 8.9%. The material sequenced was PBMCs. Receptors were obtained from a woman aged 40 to 50 in good health and CMV-seropositive.

This sequence joins TRBV4-1 and TRBJ2-3; 14 nucleotides align to TRBD2. The junction had 9 bases not matched to a gene; V was cut back by 8 bases and J by 2 bases. This CDR3 is 17 amino acids long. Germline V gene lookup returns CDR1 MGHRA and CDR2 YSYEKL. This CDR3 reads CASAGTSGGLLTDTQYF. In DNA form, the CDR3 reads TGCGCCAGCGCCGGGACTAGCGGGGGCCTCCTCACAGATACGCAGTATTTT.

This sequence joins TRBV7-2 and TRBJ2-7, with D perhaps TRBD2 (6 bases). CDR3 length: 17 amino acids. Germline V gives CDR1 SGHTA, CDR2 FQGNSA. Between the trimmed V and J ends, which lost 1 base and 0 bases, there was a span of 16 bases. CDR3 nucleotide sequence: TGTGCCAGCAGCTTAGGTTTTTCTCGGGGGAGCTCCTACGAGCAGTACTTC. This encodes CASSLGFSRGSSYEQYF. Variable domain in full (rest from reference TRBV7-2 and TRBJ2-7): GAGVSQSPSNKVTEKGKDVELRCDPISGHTALYWYRQSLGQGLEFLIYFQGNSAPDKSGLPSDRFSAERTGGSVSTLTIQRTQQEDSAVYLCASSLGFSRGSSYEQYFGPGTRLTVT.

The chain recombines TRBV28 with TRBJ2-7; unclear D gene. Germline V gives CDR1 MDHEN, CDR2 SYDVKM. This CDR3 has 12 residues. V lost 3 bases and J 2 bases, leaving 5 bases between the germline ends. The CDR3 sequence: CASSLVAYEQYF. In DNA form, the CDR3 reads TGTGCCAGCAGTTTGGTAGCCTACGAGCAGTACTTC.

V usage is TRBV6-1 and J usage is TRBJ2-4; D perhaps matches TRBD2 (6 bases). Germline values: CDR1 MNHNS, CDR2 SASEGT. The CDR3 covers 16 residues. Trimming took off 4 bases at V and 8 bases at J, with 21 bases between the two ends. This chain's CDR3 is CASSGVVGGRVDIQYF. CDR3 bases: TGTGCCAGCAGTGGAGTTGTCGGGGGAAGGGTGGACATTCAGTACTTC.

This chain joins TRBV18 and TRBJ1-4; the D gene is possibly TRBD1 (6 bases). CDR3 size: 15 residues. Per the germline V gene, CDR1 is KGHSH and CDR2 is LQKENI. Trimming took 5 bases from V and 7 from J, leaving 17 bases between them. CDR3 in amino acids: CASSSNTRGGEKLFF. DNA of the CDR3: TGTGCCAGCTCATCAAACACCAGGGGCGGTGAAAAACTGTTTTTT.

This clone came up a few times. The gene calls are TRBV14 and TRBJ1-1, with 7 bases matching TRBD1. The V gene's germline CDR1 is SGHDN and CDR2 FVKESK. Trimming at V came to 5 bases and at J to 9 bases, leaving 6 bases not matched to a gene. The CDR3 spans 12 residues. CDR3 in amino acids: CASSSPGGKAFF. The DNA of the CDR3 is TGTGCCAGCAGCTCTCCAGGGGGGAAAGCTTTCTTT.

V usage is TRBV29-1 and J usage is TRBJ2-7; 8 nucleotides line up with TRBD2. This CDR3 contains 12 residues. Germline values: CDR1 SQVTM, CDR2 ANQGSEA. Trimming cost V 4 bases and J 4 bases; bases outside gene matches: 3. For the CDR3, the DNA is TGCAGCGTTGTGGTAGCGGGGTACGAGCAGTACTTC. Amino acid sequence: CSVVVAGYEQYF.

The CDR3 DNA sequence: TGTGCCAGCAGCTTGCGGGTTTCGGGGGATCAGCCCCAGCATTTT. It yields the protein CASSLRVSGDQPQHF. The rearrangement links TRBV5-8 to TRBJ1-5; D possibly corresponds to TRBD1 (5 bases). Looked up from germline, CDR1 is SGHTS and CDR2 is YDEGEE. The CDR3 runs to 15 residues. The V end was cut by 1 base, the J end by 5 bases, with 13 bases between.

The chain combines TRBV4-1 with TRBJ1-3; unclear D gene. Germline V gene sequence: CDR1 MGHRA, CDR2 YSYEKL. V was cut by 3 bases and J by 2 bases, with 5 bases left in between. This CDR3 is built from 13 residues. CDR3 in amino acids: CASSQGAGNTIYF. The CDR3 DNA reads TGCGCCAGCAGCCAGGGCGCTGGAAACACCATATATTTT.

The chain carries TRBV30 and TRBJ1-2; maybe TRBD1 (6 bases). Germline-derived CDR1 and CDR2 are GTSNPN and SVGIG (reference sequence). Trimming shortened V by 2 bases and J by 9 bases, and 13 bases separated the two germline ends. The CDR3 contains 12 residues. CDR3 DNA sequence: TGTGCCTGGAGTACCCAGGGGAAGAGCTACACCTTC. It yields the protein CAWSTQGKSYTF.

This clone was observed a few times. The rearrangement joins TRBV7-9 to TRBJ2-1; maybe TRBD2 (6 bases). This CDR3 has 14 residues. V shed 7 bases and J shed 9 bases, with 19 bases lying between them. CDR1 is SEHNR and CDR2 is FQNEAQ in the germline V gene (reference sequence). This chain's CDR3 is CASISEVLGGEQFF. CDR3 DNA sequence: TGTGCCAGCATCTCGGAGGTTCTGGGAGGTGAGCAGTTCTTC.

In this sample, this clone turned up a few times. This rearrangement joins TRBV7-2 to TRBJ1-1; D call uncertain. V was trimmed by 1 base and J by 0 bases, leaving 12 bases between them. The CDR3 totals 16 residues. Germline V gene lookup returns CDR1 SGHTA and CDR2 FQGNSA. CDR3: CASSLGGQFMNTEAFF. The CDR3 region has the DNA TGTGCCAGCAGCTTAGGTGGTCAGTTCATGAACACTGAAGCTTTCTTT.

V gene TRBV4-1 combines with J gene TRBJ2-3; TRBD2 matches at 9 bases. Losses at the gene ends were 4 bases for V and 4 bases for J; bases not matched to a gene: 15. This CDR3 has 18 amino acids. The germline V gene has CDR1 MGHRA and CDR2 YSYEKL. The CDR3 DNA is TGCGCCAGCAGCCTTAAGATGGCGGGGGGGCCAAGCCCAGATACGCAGTATTTT. Amino acids: CASSLKMAGGPSPDTQYF.

The rearrangement links TRBV2 to TRBJ2-7, with D perhaps TRBD1 (5 bases). The CDR3 is 13 amino acids. Germline V lookup: CDR1 SNHLY, CDR2 FYNNEI. V lost 4 bases and J 4 bases, leaving 11 bases between the germline ends. DNA of the CDR3: TGTGCCAGCAGTGGGGGCTGGGGTTACGAGCAGTACTTC. Its translation is CASSGGWGYEQYF.

The J gene is TRBJ2-1, the V gene TRBV28; 8 positions agree with TRBD2. Germline-derived CDR1 and CDR2 are MDHEN and SYDVKM. The CDR3 extends over 15 amino acids. V was clipped by 6 bases and J by 6 bases; unmatched bases: 10. The CDR3 is CASRPPGGPFNEQFF. In DNA form, the CDR3 reads TGTGCCAGCAGACCCCCGGGGGGGCCTTTCAATGAGCAGTTCTTC.

The chain combines TRBV4-1 with TRBJ2-3; possible D gene TRBD2, 6 bases. Trimming cost V 1 base and J 2 bases, with 10 bases left between them. The CDR3 is made up of 15 amino acids. CDR1 is MGHRA and CDR2 is YSYEKL in the germline V gene. CDR3 sequence: CASSQVGGLTDTQYF. The CDR3 DNA reads as TGCGCCAGCAGCCAAGTCGGGGGACTCACAGATACGCAGTATTTT.

The V call is TRBV6-6, the J call TRBJ2-7, with D possibly TRBD2 on 6 matching bases. With 4 bases removed from V and 3 bases from J, the gap between germline ends came to 16 bases. The germline V gene encodes CDR1 MNHNY and CDR2 SVGAGI (reference sequence). This CDR3 is 15 amino acids long. CDR3 DNA: TGTGCCAGCAGTTCCACCGGGACTCCAAACTACGAGCAGTACTTC. This codes for CASSSTGTPNYEQYF.

The chain is built from TRBV5-5 and TRBJ1-1, with 9 positions matching TRBD1. Germline CDR1 reads SGHKS; CDR2 reads YYEKEE (reference sequence). The CDR3 length is 15 residues. V lost 4 bases, J lost 2 bases, and 6 bases stayed unmatched. In nucleotides, the CDR3 is TGTGCCAGCAGCAGGAACAGGGGGCTCAACACTGAAGCTTTCTTT. The encoded protein is CASSRNRGLNTEAFF.

CDR3: CASSFDEGRNTEAFF. CDR3 sequence (DNA): TGTGCCAGCAGCTTTGATGAGGGCAGGAACACTGAAGCTTTCTTT. The J gene is TRBJ1-1, the V gene TRBV7-9; no clear D gene. The V end was cut by 3 bases, the J end by 1 base, with 12 bases between. The CDR3 runs to 15 residues. Per germline, CDR1 SEHNR and CDR2 FQNEAQ (reference sequence).